What follows are 21 T cell receptor beta chains derived from one specimen sequenced in a study of blood T cell repertoires in COVID-19. Sequenced by immunoSEQ multiplex PCR; TCRdb stores in-frame clones only, minus some. This sample has 210,000 or so clones, with roughly 76% found just once. Sequences were obtained from peripheral blood. The source is a human donor in a cohort sampled during active COVID-19.

This chain uses TRBV7-9 with TRBJ2-7; D perhaps matches TRBD1 (5 bases). The CDR3 consists of 15 residues. Trimming took 2 bases from V and 2 from J, leaving 13 bases between them. Germline CDR1 and CDR2: SEHNR and FQNEAQ (reference sequence). CDR3 in amino acids: CASSLLGTGPYEQYF. Written as DNA, the CDR3 is TGTGCCAGCAGCTTATTGGGCACAGGTCCCTACGAGCAGTACTTC.

The rearrangement uses TRBV19 and TRBJ2-7, with 11 bases fitting TRBD1. V dropped 4 bases and J dropped 4; count of bases not matched to a gene: 3. This CDR3 spans 14 amino acids. CDR1 is LNHDA and CDR2 is SQIVND in the germline V gene (reference sequence). For the CDR3, the DNA is TGTGCCAGTAGTAAGGACAGGGGGCTATACGAGCAGTACTTC. This gives the protein CASSKDRGLYEQYF.

The chain links TRBV7-2 to TRBJ2-1; D remains ambiguous. Germline CDR1 and CDR2: SGHTA and FQGNSA. CDR3 length: 15 residues. V was pared by 3 bases and J by 6 bases, with 15 bases between. CDR3 amino acids: CASSLESRSVNEQFF. The CDR3 DNA reads TGTGCCAGCAGCTTGGAGTCGCGGAGTGTCAATGAGCAGTTCTTC.

This clone was seen only a few times. This chain links TRBV6-5 with TRBJ1-1, with no clear D. Germline CDR1 MNHEY, CDR2 SVGAGI. Trimming took off 0 bases at V and 3 bases at J, with 11 bases between the two ends. The CDR3 spans 15 residues. In DNA, the CDR3 is TGTGCCAGCAGTTACTCCCTACCTCGGGACACTGAAGCTTTCTTT. Encoded protein: CASSYSLPRDTEAFF.

The J gene is TRBJ2-1, the V gene TRBV9, with no clear D. Trimming took 4 bases from V and 0 from J, leaving 11 bases between them. CDR3 length: 15 amino acids. From germline, CDR1 is SGDLS and CDR2 YYNGEE. The CDR3 spells CASSPLSPSYNEQFF. The CDR3 nucleotides read TGTGCCAGCAGCCCCCTATCCCCCTCCTACAATGAGCAGTTCTTC.

The V and J genes are TRBV28 and TRBJ1-1; D is undetermined. The CDR3 sequence is 13 residues long. Per the germline V gene, CDR1 is MDHEN and CDR2 is SYDVKM. V was shortened by 4 bases and J by 4 bases, with 10 bases between the two germline ends. The CDR3 coding sequence is TGTGCCAGCAGTTATAGCCAGCTCACTGAAGCTTTCTTT. This encodes CASSYSQLTEAFF.

The rearrangement joins TRBV30 to TRBJ2-7; TRBD1 aligns across 7 bases. CDR3 length: 13 amino acids. V lost 8 bases, J lost 6 bases, and 13 bases stayed unmatched. CDR1 and CDR2 from the germline V gene are GTSNPN and SVGIG (reference sequence). In DNA, the CDR3 is TGTGCCGTGACAGGGTCCCCTCGGGCCGAGCAGTACTTC. This encodes CAVTGSPRAEQYF.

This clone has more than one count but fewer than ten. The chain recombines TRBV11-2 with TRBJ2-6; 7 bases are a match to TRBD1. Unmatched junction bases numbered 14, after V lost 4 bases and J lost 2 bases. The CDR3 is 19 amino acids. CDR1 is SGHAT, CDR2 FQNNGV, per germline. CDR3 region: CASSSPGQPQMPGANVLTF. The CDR3 nucleotides read TGTGCCAGCAGCTCGCCGGGACAGCCTCAGATGCCTGGGGCCAACGTCCTGACTTTC.

The rearrangement joins TRBV5-1 to TRBJ2-7; a weak D match, TRBD1 (5 bases). Germline V lookup: CDR1 SGHRS, CDR2 YFSETQ. This CDR3 contains 16 residues. V was shortened by 2 bases and J by 1 base, with 16 bases between the two germline ends. The CDR3 loop reads CASSLNPTARSYEQYF. The DNA of the CDR3 is TGCGCCAGCAGCTTAAACCCGACAGCCCGTTCCTACGAGCAGTACTTC. Supplemented by reference TRBV5-1 and TRBJ2-7, the full variable domain reads KAGVTQTPRYLIKTRGQQVTLSCSPISGHRSVSWYQQTPGQGLQFLFEYFSETQRNKGNFPGRFSGRQFSNSRSEMNVSTLELGDSALYLCASSLNPTARSYEQYFGPGTRLTVT.

The chain combines TRBV4-2 with TRBJ2-7; the D gene is possibly TRBD2 (6 bases). The CDR3 totals 15 residues. Germline CDR1 and CDR2: LGHNA and YNFKEQ. V lost 1 base and J 2 bases, leaving 12 bases between the germline ends. This CDR3 reads CASSQAAGTPYEQYF. CDR3 DNA sequence: TGTGCCAGCAGCCAAGCGGCGGGAACCCCCTACGAGCAGTACTTC.

V is TRBV5-1 and J is TRBJ2-7, with D hard to call. The germline V gene has CDR1 SGHRS and CDR2 YFSETQ. Between the trimmed V and J ends, which lost 0 bases and 2 bases, there was a span of 9 bases. The CDR3 length is 14 residues. CDR3 DNA: TGCGCCAGCAGCTTGGCCGAGTTTGCCTACGAGCAGTACTTC. This translates into CASSLAEFAYEQYF.

This chain links TRBV6-6 with TRBJ2-7, with D unclear. V dropped 8 bases and J dropped 5 bases, with 7 bases sitting between them. CDR1 MNHNY and CDR2 SVGAGI come from the germline V gene (reference sequence). This CDR3 spans 10 amino acids. CDR3 in amino acids: CASPRHEQYF. The CDR3 DNA reads as TGTGCCAGCCCGCGGCACGAGCAGTACTTC.

The rearrangement joins TRBV19 to TRBJ1-1, with a possible D match to TRBD1 (5 bases). This CDR3 is built from 14 residues. CDR1 is LNHDA and CDR2 is SQIVND in the germline V gene (reference sequence). The V and J ends lost 3 bases and 1 base respectively, with 9 bases between them. CDR3 DNA sequence: TGTGCCAGTAGTATGGGCGGACAGAACACTGAAGCTTTCTTT. Amino acids: CASSMGGQNTEAFF.

This clone was counted at least ten times. This sequence joins TRBV28 and TRBJ2-7; 12 nucleotides agree with TRBD2. Germline trimming cut 6 bases from V and 4 bases from J; bases unmatched to any gene: 7. Germline V gene data show CDR1 as MDHEN and CDR2 as SYDVKM. CDR3 size: 15 residues. The CDR3 reads CASRPLAGGPYEQYF. The CDR3 region has the DNA TGTGCCAGCAGACCGCTAGCGGGAGGGCCGTACGAGCAGTACTTC.

V usage is TRBV5-8 and J usage is TRBJ1-3, with D tentatively TRBD1 (5 bases). V lost 1 base and J 4 bases, leaving 12 bases between the germline ends. The CDR3 spans 15 residues. The germline gives CDR1 SGHTS, CDR2 YDEGEE. The CDR3 nucleotides are TGTGCCAGCAGCTTGTACGACAGAGCCGGAAACACCATATATTTT. Translated: CASSLYDRAGNTIYF.

This clone was seen a handful of times. CDR3 sequence (DNA): TGTGCCTGGAGTGTCCGTACAGGGAGGGGCTACGAGCAGTACTTC. It codes for CAWSVRTGRGYEQYF. The chain links TRBV30 to TRBJ2-7; D perhaps matches TRBD2 (7 bases). The germline gives CDR1 GTSNPN, CDR2 SVGIG (reference sequence). V was cut by 0 bases and J by 3 bases, with 15 bases left in between. The CDR3 length is 15 residues.

This clone was counted between two and nine times. The rearrangement links TRBV7-3 to TRBJ1-1, with D hard to call. Germline V CDR1 and CDR2: SGHTA, FQGTGA. The CDR3 has 15 amino acids. The ends were cut back, 0 bases at V and 0 bases at J, with 8 bases in the middle. This CDR3 reads CASSLTPVMNTEAFF. DNA of the CDR3: TGTGCCAGCAGCTTAACTCCGGTCATGAACACTGAAGCTTTCTTT.

V and J are TRBV19 and TRBJ1-1; TRBD1 matches at 8 bases. V shed 5 bases and J 2 bases; nucleotides not matched to a gene: 7. This CDR3 contains 15 residues. Per the germline V gene, CDR1 is LNHDA and CDR2 is SQIVND (reference sequence). CDR3 sequence: CASSADRGGNTEAFF. CDR3 nucleotide sequence: TGTGCCAGTAGTGCCGACAGGGGAGGAAACACTGAAGCTTTCTTT.

The chain recombines TRBV7-3 with TRBJ2-1, with a possible D match to TRBD2 (5 bases). This CDR3 is 14 amino acids long. V lost 5 bases and J 3 bases, leaving 11 bases between the germline ends. The germline V gene encodes CDR1 SGHTA and CDR2 FQGTGA. The DNA for the CDR3 is TGTGCCAGCAGCGCCGTAGGGAGCTACAATGAGCAGTTCTTC. This translates into CASSAVGSYNEQFF.

CDR3 in DNA: TGTGCCAGCAGCTTATATAGGGGGACAAGGAATGGGTTCTTC. Translation gives CASSLYRGTRNGFF. The chain has TRBV13 and TRBJ2-1; tentative D call: TRBD1 (6 bases). V gave up 2 bases and J gave up 15 bases, with 20 bases separating them. This CDR3 has 14 amino acids. CDR1 and CDR2 from the germline V gene are PRHDT and FYEKMQ (reference sequence).

The V gene is TRBV7-3, the J gene TRBJ2-7; 10 positions agree with TRBD1. This CDR3 contains 15 residues. Germline CDR1 and CDR2: SGHTA and FQGTGA. V lost 1 base to trimming and J lost 5 bases; unmatched junction nucleotides: 5. The CDR3 DNA reads as TGTGCCAGCAGCTTAAGACAGGGGGCGCTTGACGAGCAGTACTTC. Protein sequence: CASSLRQGALDEQYF.